One sample yielded the 19 T cell receptor beta chains listed below, sequenced in a study of blood T cell repertoires in COVID-19. The table came from immunoSEQ multiplex PCR; TCRdb's copy has only in-frame clones and leaves some out. The sample gives some 300,000 clones, about nine tenths of which show up once; approximately 1.5% is in the top ten. The sequenced material came from PBMCs or T cells enriched from blood (not recorded which). The receptors originated from a woman in her 40s who had recovered from COVID-19.

In this sample, this clone turned up once. The rearrangement uses TRBV27 and TRBJ1-2, with 7 bases matching TRBD1. This CDR3 is built from 14 residues. CDR1 is MNHEY, CDR2 SMNVEV, per germline (reference sequence). The trim removed 7 bases at V and 5 bases at J, leaving 10 bases unmatched. The CDR3 reads CASKLQGQIYGYTF. CDR3 coding DNA: TGTGCCAGCAAACTCCAGGGACAGATATATGGCTACACCTTC.

V gene TRBV11-2 combines with J gene TRBJ1-1, with D perhaps matching TRBD1 (6 bases). V was shortened by 1 base and J by 8 bases, with 8 bases between the two germline ends. In germline, CDR1 is SGHAT, CDR2 FQNNGV. The CDR3 is 12 residues long. Here the CDR3 reads CASSLVQGEAFF. The CDR3 DNA reads TGTGCCAGCAGCTTAGTTCAGGGGGAAGCTTTCTTT.

V usage is TRBV7-3 and J usage is TRBJ2-5; D uncertain. This CDR3 is built from 13 residues. The germline gives CDR1 SGHTA, CDR2 FQGTGA. The V end was cut by 2 bases, the J end by 1 base, with 5 bases between. CDR3 sequence reads: CASSLGVQETQYF. CDR3 DNA: TGTGCCAGCAGCTTAGGAGTCCAAGAGACCCAGTACTTC.

CDR3 nucleotides: TGTGCCAGCAGCTCCGTCCCGGGGGGCCCGCAGTTCTTC. The encoded protein is CASSSVPGGPQFF. The rearrangement uses TRBV11-3 and TRBJ2-1; TRBD2 is a possible D gene (7 bases). The CDR3 consists of 13 residues. Trimming pared 4 bases from V and 12 bases from J, leaving 16 bases between. Per germline, CDR1 SGHNT and CDR2 YENEEA.

This chain links TRBV10-3 with TRBJ1-6; 9 bases map to TRBD1. V dropped 10 bases and J dropped 3; count of bases not matched to a gene: 10. This CDR3 is built from 16 residues. The germline V gene has CDR1 ENHRY and CDR2 SYGVKD. CDR3 sequence: CATMSGTGHYNSPLHF. CDR3 bases: TGTGCCACTATGTCCGGGACAGGGCACTATAATTCACCCCTCCACTTT.

The V gene is TRBV5-1, the J gene TRBJ1-1; maybe TRBD1 (5 bases). CDR1 and CDR2 (germline): SGHRS, YFSETQ. The CDR3 is 13 amino acids. V shed 1 base and J shed 11 bases, with 15 bases lying between them. CDR3 residues: CASSLQGLNTAFF. Written as DNA, the CDR3 is TGCGCCAGCAGCTTGCAGGGCTTAAACACGGCTTTCTTT.

The rearrangement links TRBV6-1 to TRBJ2-2, with TRBD1 matching 10 bases. Germline CDR1 is MNHNS and CDR2 is SASEGT. This CDR3 is 17 amino acids long. The junction had 5 bases not matched to a gene; V was cut back by 1 base and J by 3 bases. The CDR3 reads CASSEGRTGGYTGELFF. In DNA, the CDR3 is TGTGCCAGCAGTGAAGGGCGGACAGGGGGATACACCGGGGAGCTGTTTTTT.

V gene TRBV5-1 combines with J gene TRBJ2-3, with 7 bases identical to TRBD1. With V trimmed by 0 bases and J by 4 bases, 2 bases remained unmatched. The CDR3 is 14 residues long. Looked up from germline, CDR1 is SGHRS and CDR2 is YFSETQ. CDR3 DNA: TGCGCCAGCAGCTTGGGAGACAGGGCAGATACGCAGTATTTT. Protein product: CASSLGDRADTQYF.

This chain joins TRBV5-6 and TRBJ2-5; D perhaps matches TRBD2 (6 bases). Trimming shortened V by 0 bases and J by 1 base, and 10 bases separated the two germline ends. The germline V gene has CDR1 SGHDT and CDR2 YYEEEE. CDR3 length equals 15 residues. CDR3 loop: CASSLAPGAQETQYF. CDR3 in DNA: TGTGCCAGCAGCTTGGCTCCGGGAGCCCAAGAGACCCAGTACTTC.

This chain connects TRBV29-1 to TRBJ1-2; D is unresolved. In germline, CDR1 is SQVTM, CDR2 ANQGSEA. The V end lost 4 bases, the J end lost 8 bases, and 5 bases lay between the germline ends. This CDR3 spans 9 amino acids. The CDR3 spells CSVVEGYTF. The CDR3 DNA reads TGCAGCGTTGTGGAGGGCTACACCTTC.

V gene TRBV2 combines with J gene TRBJ1-6; TRBD1 aligns across 7 bases. CDR1 is SNHLY, CDR2 FYNNEI, per germline. V shed 4 bases, J shed 9 bases, and the junction held 12 bases outside the gene matches. This CDR3 contains 16 residues. The CDR3 loop is CASSAPPGQTLSPLHF. DNA for the CDR3: TGTGCCAGCAGTGCTCCCCCGGGACAGACACTTTCACCCCTCCACTTT.

Only one count was recorded for this clone. This chain uses TRBV3-1 (or the pseudogene TRBV3-2) with TRBJ2-2; tentatively, D is TRBD2 (6 bases). The CDR3 spans 16 residues. V gave up 3 bases and J gave up 0 bases, with 11 bases separating them. Germline V gene sequence: CDR1 LGHDT, CDR2 YNNKEL (reference sequence). The CDR3 sequence is CASSQGTFPNTGELFF. The CDR3, as DNA: TGTGCCAGCAGCCAGGGGACTTTTCCGAACACCGGGGAGCTGTTTTTT.

There are a few counts of this clone. This chain connects TRBV2 to TRBJ1-2; weak D call: TRBD1 (6 bases). Trimming left V 6 bases short and J 4 bases short, with 12 bases between. The CDR3 covers 13 residues. Germline V CDR1 and CDR2: SNHLY, FYNNEI. CDR3 nucleotides: TGTGCCAGCAGAGCGACAGGATTCTATGGCTACACCTTC. It encodes CASRATGFYGYTF.

The chain has TRBV19 and TRBJ2-1, with D possibly being TRBD2 (6 bases). CDR1 and CDR2 from the germline V gene are LNHDA and SQIVND (reference sequence). This CDR3 has 12 amino acids. V was clipped by 3 bases and J by 8 bases, with 8 bases between them. The chain's CDR3 is CASSIGRHEQFF. In DNA form, the CDR3 reads TGTGCCAGTAGTATTGGGAGGCATGAGCAGTTCTTC.

The V and J genes are TRBV5-1 and TRBJ2-1, with 9 positions matching TRBD2. The CDR3 extends over 15 amino acids. Germline V gene lookup returns CDR1 SGHRS and CDR2 YFSETQ. V shed 4 bases, J shed 5 bases, and the junction held 7 bases outside the gene matches. The CDR3 bases are TGCGCCAGCAGCAGTCTAGCGGGACTCGACAATGAGCAGTTCTTC. Residues: CASSSLAGLDNEQFF.

The table lists this clone with a few counts. The chain has TRBV30 and TRBJ1-5, with D possibly being TRBD1 (6 bases). Per the germline V gene, CDR1 is GTSNPN and CDR2 is SVGIG (reference sequence). V was pared by 1 base and J by 0 bases, with 10 bases between. CDR3 length equals 15 residues. Here the CDR3 reads CAWSAHRASNQPQHF. DNA of the CDR3: TGTGCCTGGAGTGCACACAGGGCTAGCAATCAGCCCCAGCATTTT.

This chain uses TRBV23-1 with TRBJ2-1, with 9 bases identical to TRBD2. TRBV23-1 falls under the ORF class, with uncertain function. CDR3 length equals 14 residues. With V trimmed by 3 bases and J by 6 bases, 3 bases remained unmatched. The CDR3 loop reads CASSHKGLANEQFF. In DNA, the CDR3 is TGCGCCAGCAGTCACAAGGGACTAGCCAATGAGCAGTTCTTC.

The chain recombines TRBV7-2 with TRBJ2-1; tentatively, D is TRBD2 (6 bases). Germline CDR1 SGHTA, CDR2 FQGNSA. V gave up 2 bases and J gave up 1 base, with 9 bases separating them. The CDR3 contains 15 residues. CDR3 DNA: TGTGCCAGCAGCTTATGGGGGGATTCCTACAATGAGCAGTTCTTC. It yields the protein CASSLWGDSYNEQFF.

V gene TRBV4-3 combines with J gene TRBJ2-5; D is uncertain. The CDR3 sequence is 14 residues long. With 0 bases removed from V and 5 bases from J, the gap between germline ends came to 10 bases. CDR1 is LGHNA and CDR2 is YSLEER in the germline V gene. The DNA for the CDR3 is TGCGCCAGCAGCCAAGATGGAGTTCGGGAGACCCAGTACTTC. Its translation: CASSQDGVRETQYF.